This TCR beta chain was sequenced for a study of blood T cells in healthy people across ages (dated by TCRdb to between 2014 and 2017). Describing the broader study: In model experiments, template switching captured roughly one uniquely barcoded TCR beta cDNA molecule for every two T cells. To avoid experimental bias, donors of different ages were spread randomly across the sequencing lanes. Two additional independent replicas of 1 million unique cDNA reads from the same blood draw were analyzed for two donors (one aged 18 to 29 and one aged 80 or older). Donors were grouped into four age groups: young (average about 15 years), middle-aged (roughly 40), aged (around 56) and long-lived (around 82). The study measured age-related changes in TCR beta repertoire diversity using deep sequencing normalized with unique cDNA molecular identifiers.

What the authors observed across the whole study: Since profiling was done on bulk unsorted PBMCs, naive and antigen-experienced compartments could not be conclusively compared. Compared with the aged group, more naive CD4+ T cells, fewer expanded clones and increased TCR diversity were shown by the long-lived group, suggesting age selection. Estimates of total diversity based on one million sequenced T cells were regarded as lower bounds and as underestimates. As age increased, observed TCR beta diversity per million T cells dropped in a roughly linear way, and a significant reduction was already evident by age around 41. A strong correlation was found between observed TCR beta diversity and the percentage of naive T cells measured by flow cytometry. The CMV infection status of donors was not known, potentially confounding age-related changes in expanded clonotypes.

Notes on this clonotype: Its antigen is currently not known. The germline gene is not matched at one end of the junction; a read error may be the cause.

The donors were under 40 Caucasian individuals from Russia, aged about 6 to 95 years, who were systemically healthy. Each donor gave ten milliliters of peripheral blood, collected into EDTA-treated Vacutainer tubes. Ficoll-Paque density-gradient centrifugation was used to isolate PBMCs, with at least 6.5 million per sample. Total RNA was extracted from PBMCs with Trizol reagent, with at least 6 micrograms obtained per sample. For every donor, flow cytometry on a PBMC aliquot measured the percentage of naive CD45RAhigh/CD27high T cells. The library was generated by 5' RACE. The data were produced on an Illumina HiSeq 2500. The second PCR ran for roughly 7 to 12 cycles and used a J-beta primer mix along with a sample-barcoded 5' primer. Each TCR beta cDNA molecule received a unique molecular identifier from a template-switch 5' adaptor carrying 12 random nucleotides. Each sample yielded at least 2.5 million CDR3-containing paired-end reads. First-strand cDNA synthesis was performed from all RNA using the Mint cDNA synthesis kit, with priming by a TRBC-specific oligonucleotide. All cDNA was treated with uracil-DNA glycosylase and then went through a first 18-cycle PCR with the universal primers M1SS and BC2_uni_R. As for how the authors treated the data: For normalization, 1 million high-quality reads were randomly selected from each sample, with every read carrying a distinct molecular identifier. Reads sharing molecular identifiers were discarded rather than binned into consensus sequences. MiTCR, run with a Q25 quality threshold and the strictest error-elimination algorithm, handled CDR3 identification, clonotype clustering and error correction. A nonparametric unseen species model with Euler transformation was used to estimate a lower bound on total TCR beta diversity. In-frame beta chains were kept once TCRdb had trimmed the public reads at Q25 with fastp and called clones with MiXCR. A single entry per CDR3 protein holds the most common genes and DNA from its merged rows. The V and J calls, along with clone size, are taken from TCRdb and not from the paper's own processing. A total of about 1 million distinct CDR3 sequences appear in this sample, 40% to 50% of them only once. The ten largest clones represent approximately 20% of the sample.

The CDR3 has 16 amino acids, counting the end cysteine and phenylalanine. The DNA shown is the 48-base CDR3, in frame from base 1. The CDR1 and CDR2 encoded by the germline V gene are SGHTA and FQGNSA. The receptor comes from a woman aged 60-75 years in good health. The sequencing sample was made of blood. The chain is encoded by TRBV7-2 joined to TRBJ2-5, with 7 bases matching TRBD2. The DNA is as follows: TGTGCCAGCGGCTTATCACCTATTAGGGAGGGGGAGACCCAGTACTTC. Protein translation: CASGLSPIREGETQYF.